The 6 T cell receptor beta chains below all came from one sample that was sequenced in a study of blood T cell repertoires in COVID-19. The assay was immunoSEQ multiplex PCR, and TCRdb's table has in-frame clones only and misses some. The table lists fewer than 250,000 clones, roughly 91% of them singletons. The sample taken for sequencing was peripheral blood. All receptors come from a man under 40 with COVID-19, enrolled during active disease.

The chain employs TRBV19 and TRBJ1-2, with D maybe TRBD1 (6 bases). CDR3 length: 14 amino acids. Germline V gene sequence: CDR1 LNHDA, CDR2 SQIVND (reference sequence). The germline V and J ends were trimmed by 7 bases and 4 bases, with 16 bases remaining between them. CDR3 amino acids: CASTGDTTFYGYTF. The CDR3 DNA reads as TGTGCCAGTACTGGGGACACAACCTTCTATGGCTACACCTTC.

The chain uses TRBV7-9 and TRBJ1-1, with 11 nucleotides matching TRBD1. The J segment lost 5 bases and the V segment lost 6 bases, leaving 2 bases of the junction unmatched. There are 13 residues in the CDR3. CDR1 is SEHNR, CDR2 FQNEAQ, per germline (reference sequence). CDR3 in amino acids: CASRDRGRTEAFF. The CDR3 DNA reads TGTGCCAGCAGGGACAGGGGGCGTACTGAAGCTTTCTTT. Combining the CDR3 with reference TRBV7-9 and TRBJ1-1 gives the whole variable domain DTGVSQNPRHKITKRGQNVTFRCDPISEHNRLYWYRQTLGQGPEFLTYFQNEAQLEKSRLLSDRFSAERPKGSFSTLEIQRTEQGDSAMYLCASRDRGRTEAFFGQGTRLTVV.

In regard to this clone: Other DNA sequences within the sample encode an identical CDR3. The chain employs TRBV12-3 or TRBV12-4 and TRBJ1-1; D unclear. V was trimmed by 1 base and J by 0 bases, leaving 3 bases between them. CDR3 length: 13 amino acids. CDR3 sequence: CASSLGVNTEAFF. DNA of the CDR3: TGTGCCAGCAGTTTAGGAGTGAACACTGAAGCTTTCTTT.

The V and J genes are TRBV6-5 and TRBJ1-6; unclear D gene. The V end lost 2 bases, the J end lost 3 bases, and 8 bases lay between the germline ends. The germline gives CDR1 MNHEY, CDR2 SVGAGI. The CDR3 has 15 residues. The CDR3: CASSYMADYNSPLHF. The CDR3 DNA follows: TGTGCCAGCAGTTACATGGCGGACTATAATTCACCCCTCCACTTT.

The chain joins TRBV7-3 to TRBJ2-1; 11 nucleotides match TRBD2. There are 15 residues in the CDR3. Trimming took 5 bases from V and 5 from J; bases not matched to a gene: 5. Germline CDR1 is SGHTA and CDR2 is FQGTGA. The CDR3 protein is CASSPTSGAHNEQFF. The CDR3 DNA reads TGTGCCAGCAGCCCGACTAGCGGGGCCCACAATGAGCAGTTCTTC.

The chain is built from TRBV30 and TRBJ1-2, with TRBD1 identical over 9 bases. The length of the CDR3 is 14 residues. Unmatched junction bases numbered 5, after V lost 4 bases and J lost 2 bases. CDR1 GTSNPN and CDR2 SVGIG come from the germline V gene (reference sequence). This CDR3 is CAWKLQGANYGYTF. CDR3 nucleotide sequence: TGTGCCTGGAAGCTACAGGGGGCAAACTATGGCTACACCTTC.